Sequencing of this TCR beta chain was carried out in a study of regulatory T cells in long-lasting Graves disease (dated by TCRdb to the early 2020s). A note on the overall study: Antithyroid drugs had been taken for less than 3 months by newly diagnosed Graves' disease patients. This study used TCR sequencing and RNA sequencing of peripheral blood to compare persistent Graves' disease patients against newly diagnosed Graves' disease patients. The study was registered as a clinical trial and conducted in China. A total of 35 or so samples were covered by TCR sequencing, comprising around 13 persistent and 20 or so newly diagnosed Graves' disease patients.

The time point label here, explained by the study, means: newly diagnosed GD, antithyroid drugs for less than 3 months. For both TCR sequencing and RNA sequencing, RNA was extracted from PBMCs using TRIzol. Graves' disease was diagnosed according to American Thyroid Association guidelines. The patients came from an endocrinology department in Xi'an, China. Each patient gave roughly 8.4 milliliters of peripheral blood, collected in an EDTA anticoagulant tube. PBMCs were isolated by Ficoll Paque Plus density gradient separation without further T cell sorting. An Agilent 2100 Bioanalyzer and agarose gel were used to check RNA quality, and a NanoDrop 2000 was used to measure RNA concentration. The library was generated by multiplex PCR. TCRdb shows the sequencer as Illumina HiSeq 4000. CDR3 regions were amplified by Arm-PCR with iRepertoire HTBI primers to construct TCR beta libraries. Gel purification was performed on PCR products prior to sequencing. In the paper's pipeline: Across samples, 60 to 80 TRBV and 15 or so TRBJ segments were identified and used for gene usage analysis of CDR3 amino acid clonotypes. COPE and FqMerger were used to merge filtered high-quality paired reads into contigs. BLAST was used to align contigs to IMGT TRBV, TRBD and TRBJ reference genes, with CDR3 defined following IMGT. Clonotypes above 0.1% frequency were classified as highly expanded clones. Shannon entropy was used to measure repertoire diversity, and the Gini coefficient was used to measure V-J evenness. A clonotype found in more than one individual was treated as public. The public reads were quality trimmed at Q25 with fastp and then assembled into clones with MiXCR by TCRdb, keeping productive beta chains. Every distinct CDR3 protein forms one entry, paired with its most common genes and DNA. TCRdb's processing, not the study's, gives the V and J calls here. Within this sample are about 430,000 distinct CDR3 sequences, with around 16% of them counted one time only. The leading ten clones occupy about 8.2% of the sample.

Paper-wide results and their limitations: Only peripheral blood was studied, because thyroid tissue, the primary lesion, was inaccessible. As a limitation, the authors acknowledged that the small sample size may reduce accuracy. Persistent Graves' disease patients showed lower TCR Shannon entropy and fewer highly expanded clones than newly diagnosed patients, suggesting clonal expansion. A larger number of public clonotypes was shared among persistent patients (approximately 2,500) than among newly diagnosed patients (roughly 980). Only the TCR beta chain was sequenced and analyzed.

With regard to this clonotype: The specificity of this receptor is unknown. Base qualities are not at hand, and no much larger clone is one base apart.

These same records also appear under a second study, on T cells in Graves' hyperthyroidism and ophthalmopathy. The second paper further reports: Stable Graves' hyperthyroidism was defined as the absence of progression to ophthalmopathy over 18 months of follow-up. Hyperthyroidism patients were newly diagnosed, with disease duration under 2 months, and aged 18 to 65 years. Patients with uncontrolled infections, other autoimmune diseases, pregnancy or lactation were excluded. Diagnoses were established on the basis of clinical symptoms, serum thyroxine and TRAb, thyroid ultrasound, and orbital computed tomography. The first round of RT-PCR for the TCR CDR3 was performed with the HTBI primer set and the Qiagen OneStep RT-PCR kit. Blood samples also contained most of the expanded thyroid clonotypes (frequency above 0.001), which suggests that blood repertoires may reflect thyroid immune responses. In cross-validation, a model built on a 13 V-J signature told ophthalmopathy apart from stable hyperthyroidism with just under 90% sensitivity and approximately 81% specificity, and in testing the same model reached 80%/75%. In validation, the model predicted progression to ophthalmopathy with approximately 69% sensitivity and 72% to 85% specificity, a median of 6.5 months before onset. TCR V-J signatures able to tell the groups apart were searched for in a discovery cohort of more than 90 patients, of whom 40 to 45 had Graves' ophthalmopathy and around 56 had stable Graves' hyperthyroidism. Prospective prediction of ophthalmopathy was tested in an independent validation cohort consisting of about 19 hyperthyroidism patients and some 16 patients who later progressed to ophthalmopathy. For training and testing, the 100 or so patients in the discovery cohort were randomly divided in a 7:3 ratio. Thyroid tissue and blood T-cell repertoires from more than 5 Graves' hyperthyroidism patients were also compared in the study. After sampling, hyperthyroidism patients received methimazole starting at 30 mg daily, and ophthalmopathy patients received high-dose intravenous methylprednisolone. Libraries were constructed in a second round of multiplex PCR, after which size selection and purification were performed. Sequencing of the libraries was done on an Illumina HiSeq2000 using paired-end 100 bp reads. SOAPnuke was used to process the raw data, with reads discarded if the reads contained adapters or uncalled bases, had a mean Phred below 15, or lacked an exact constant-primer or identifier match. High-quality paired reads were merged using COPE v1.2.5, and each unique nucleotide sequence was defined as a clonotype. MiTCR v1.1 was used to align the clonotypes against IMGT TRBV, TRBD and TRBJ reference segments. The analysis was restricted to V-J combinations with a frequency above 0.0001, which together covered roughly 99% of the repertoires. The TCS score was defined as F50 (clonal expansion) divided by E x V (chaos), with BLOSUM62-based TCRdist calculated between CDR3 peptides within each V-J. Welch's t-statistics and random forest reduced several hundred V-J features to 10 to 15, which were used in a naive Bayes classifier (R e1071). No statistical method was used to fix the sample size in advance, and group allocation was not hidden from the investigators. TCR Vbeta CDR3 sequencing of roughly 140 peripheral blood samples (over 40 ophthalmopathy, some 75 hyperthyroidism and roughly 17 progressor patients) is reported in the paper.

This specimen was peripheral blood mononuclear cells (PBMCs), taken at new diagnosis, from a patient treated with antithyroid drugs. The sequence derives from a woman aged 40 to 50 with Graves disease. Donor details come from another sample of the same person, matched by shared clones.

The CDR3 sequence is CASSVGGLAGFEQFF. The nucleotide sequence reads as follows: TGTGCCAGCAGCGTAGGCGGACTAGCAGGGTTTGAGCAGTTCTTC. The rearrangement combines TRBV9 with TRBJ2-1, with 8 bases matching TRBD2. CDR1 and CDR2 (SGDLS, YYNGEE) derive from the germline V gene. The germline V end is reduced by 0 bases and the J end by 9 bases; junction bases left unmatched: 8. The CDR3 holds 15 amino acids from the cysteine to the phenylalanine. Only the CDR3 part of the read is kept: 45 bases, read in frame from the first base.